This TCR beta chain derives from a study of response to subunit inactivated influenza vaccine. General study results and limits: The authors suggested that every seasonal influenza vaccination recruits few new T cells.

The ends were cut back, 8 bases at V and 1 base at J, with 15 bases in the middle. The length of the CDR3 is 15 residues. Looked up from germline, CDR1 is LGHNA and CDR2 is YNFKEQ. This clonotype was seen many times. The antigen is not known. Each CDR3 protein gets one entry after TCRdb re-called the RT-PCR reads with MiXCR. The sample shows about 160,000 distinct CDR3 sequences, approximately 11% of them seen only once. V is TRBV4-2 and J is TRBJ1-5, with D perhaps TRBD1 (6 bases). The TCR sequence derives from a man over 45 who received an inactivated influenza vaccine. The sequenced sample was non-naive T cells sorted from PBMCs, obtained roughly 6 weeks after vaccination. CDR3 in DNA: TGTGCCAGCGCTCAAGCGCAGGGGAGCAATCAGCCCCAGCATTTT. Its translation is CASAQAQGSNQPQHF.